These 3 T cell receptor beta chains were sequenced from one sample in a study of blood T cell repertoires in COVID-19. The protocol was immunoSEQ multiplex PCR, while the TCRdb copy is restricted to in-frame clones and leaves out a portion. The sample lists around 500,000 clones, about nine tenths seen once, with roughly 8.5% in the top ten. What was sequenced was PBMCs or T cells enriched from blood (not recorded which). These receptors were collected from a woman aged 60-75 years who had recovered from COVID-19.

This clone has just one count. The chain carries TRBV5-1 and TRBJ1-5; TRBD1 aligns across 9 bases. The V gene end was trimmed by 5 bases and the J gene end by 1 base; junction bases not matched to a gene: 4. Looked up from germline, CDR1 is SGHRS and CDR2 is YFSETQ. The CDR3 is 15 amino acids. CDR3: CASSPDRGSNQPQHF. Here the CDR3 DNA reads TGCGCCAGCAGTCCGGACAGGGGAAGCAATCAGCCCCAGCATTTT.

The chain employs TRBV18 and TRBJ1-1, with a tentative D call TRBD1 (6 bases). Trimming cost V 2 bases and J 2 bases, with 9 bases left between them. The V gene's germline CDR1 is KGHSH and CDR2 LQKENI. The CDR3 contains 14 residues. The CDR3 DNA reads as TGTGCCAGCTCACCAGACAGGAGAAACACTGAAGCTTTCTTT. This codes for CASSPDRRNTEAFF.

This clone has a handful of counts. CDR3 DNA: TGCGCCAGCAGCTTGGCGACCCAGGGGGCTGTCGGGGAGCTGTTTTTT. This sequence encodes CASSLATQGAVGELFF. The chain employs TRBV5-1 and TRBJ2-2, with TRBD1 matching over 8 bases. The CDR3 is made up of 16 amino acids. Germline lookup yields CDR1 SGHRS and CDR2 YFSETQ. V shed 0 bases and J 7 bases; nucleotides not matched to a gene: 8.